These 21 T cell receptor beta chains originate from one sample sequenced in a study of T cells after posttransplantation cyclophosphamide. Profiled with immunoSEQ multiplex PCR; TCRdb holds only in-frame clones, not every one. The sample has roughly 11,000 clones, approximately 80% seen once. Control samples came 1 year after myeloablative marrow transplants with methotrexate plus calcineurin inhibitor. Sequenced here: PBMCs, sampled 350 to 400 days after allogeneic stem cell transplant with calcineurin inhibitor and methotrexate. The receptors derive from a male patient aged 25-45 years who received an allogeneic stem cell transplant from an unrelated donor, was CMV-positive, and had acute GVHD only. Among the T cells, some may be from the graft donor.

This clone was detected a few times. This chain links TRBV10-3 with TRBJ1-1; D unclear. V gave up 3 bases and J gave up 2 bases, with 13 bases separating them. Germline values: CDR1 ENHRY, CDR2 SYGVKD. The CDR3 loop spans 15 amino acids. CDR3 sequence: CAISDGGSYNTEAFF. In DNA, the CDR3 is TGTGCCATCAGTGACGGAGGGAGCTATAACACTGAAGCTTTCTTT.

This clone showed up just once. This chain uses TRBV18 with TRBJ1-2; the match to TRBD1 covers 12 bases. V was clipped by 3 bases and J by 8 bases; unmatched bases: 13. The CDR3 length is 17 residues. Germline values: CDR1 KGHSH, CDR2 LQKENI. CDR3 in DNA: TGTGCCAGCTCACCGTACCGGGACAGGGGGCCGCAAGGAGGCTACACCTTC. Amino acid sequence: CASSPYRDRGPQGGYTF. Drawing the rest from reference TRBV18 and TRBJ1-2, the complete variable domain is NAGVMQNPRHLVRRRGQEARLRCSPMKGHSHVYWYRQLPEEGLKFMVYLQKENIIDESGMPKERFSAEFPKEGPSILRIQQVVRGDSAAYFCASSPYRDRGPQGGYTFGSGTRLTVV.

The gene calls are TRBV25-1 and TRBJ2-3; 12 positions match TRBD2. The CDR3 totals 16 residues. Germline CDR1 and CDR2: MGHDK and SYGVNS. Trimming cost V 6 bases and J 6 bases; bases outside gene matches: 10. In nucleotides, the CDR3 is TGTGCCAGCAGCCAGACTAGCGGGAGTTCTATTGATACGCAGTATTTT. It is translated as CASSQTSGSSIDTQYF.

The rearrangement links TRBV27 to TRBJ2-7, with 10 positions matching TRBD1. The germline V gene encodes CDR1 MNHEY and CDR2 SMNVEV (reference sequence). V lost 2 bases to trimming and J lost 2 bases; unmatched junction nucleotides: 0. The CDR3 is 14 amino acids. The CDR3, as DNA: TGTGCCAGCAGTTTAGACAGGGGGCCCTACGAGCAGTACTTC. The encoded protein is CASSLDRGPYEQYF.

V and J are TRBV6-5 and TRBJ1-2, with a weak D call TRBD1 (5 bases). V dropped 3 bases and J dropped 8 bases, with 10 bases sitting between them. This CDR3 contains 12 residues. Germline V gene sequence: CDR1 MNHEY, CDR2 SVGAGI. CDR3 sequence reads: CASSYGGGGYTF. Written as DNA, the CDR3 is TGTGCCAGCAGTTATGGGGGGGGAGGCTACACCTTC.

The gene calls are TRBV5-8 and TRBJ1-5; no reliable D call. V gave up 4 bases and J gave up 7 bases, with 18 bases separating them. CDR1 is SGHTS, CDR2 YDEGEE, per germline. CDR3 length: 15 amino acids. The CDR3 loop is CASSPPTRSEQPQHF. Written as DNA, the CDR3 is TGTGCCAGCAGCCCCCCCACGCGGTCGGAACAGCCCCAGCATTTT.

V and J are TRBV5-1 and TRBJ1-2; the D gene is possibly TRBD1 (5 bases). The CDR3 totals 14 residues. The V and J ends lost 3 bases and 0 bases respectively, with 9 bases between them. Germline V gives CDR1 SGHRS, CDR2 YFSETQ. The CDR3 loop reads CASSSQATNYGYTF. Here the CDR3 DNA reads TGCGCCAGCAGCTCACAGGCAACTAACTATGGCTACACCTTC. The full variable domain, rest sourced from reference TRBV5-1 and TRBJ1-2, is KAGVTQTPRYLIKTRGQQVTLSCSPISGHRSVSWYQQTPGQGLQFLFEYFSETQRNKGNFPGRFSGRQFSNSRSEMNVSTLELGDSALYLCASSSQATNYGYTFGSGTRLTVV.

In its sample, this clone was seen a few times. The chain has TRBV10-3 and TRBJ2-7, with 8 bases matching TRBD1. The germline V gene encodes CDR1 ENHRY and CDR2 SYGVKD. V dropped 8 bases and J dropped 6; count of bases not matched to a gene: 9. The CDR3 runs 13 residues. CDR3 DNA sequence: TGTGCCATCTCGGGACAGGATTGGGGCGAGCAGTACTTC. Its translation is CAISGQDWGEQYF.

This clone was detected once. The chain uses TRBV5-6 and TRBJ1-5; 7 nucleotides align to TRBD1. The CDR3 consists of 13 residues. The V gene end was trimmed by 2 bases and the J gene end by 5 bases; junction bases not matched to a gene: 1. Germline values: CDR1 SGHDT, CDR2 YYEEEE. The CDR3 nucleotides read TGTGCCAGCAGCTTCACAGGGGATCAGCCCCAGCATTTT. Encoded protein: CASSFTGDQPQHF.

The CDR3 here is CASSYLVEDEQYF. DNA of the CDR3: TGTGCCAGCAGTTACCTCGTAGAAGACGAGCAGTACTTC. The V gene is TRBV6-5, the J gene TRBJ2-7, with unresolved D. V was pared by 2 bases and J by 5 bases, with 10 bases between. The CDR3 sequence is 13 residues long. The germline CDR1 and CDR2 sequences are MNHEY and SVGAGI.

The chain is built from TRBV28 and TRBJ1-2; 8 nucleotides line up with TRBD1. Germline V gene lookup returns CDR1 MDHEN and CDR2 SYDVKM. The V segment lost 7 bases and the J segment 4 bases; nucleotides outside the gene matches: 8. The CDR3 totals 14 residues. The CDR3 bases are TGTGCCAGCACCCAGGGGGCAGGGTCCTATGGCTACACCTTC. This codes for CASTQGAGSYGYTF.

This clone came up once. The chain has TRBV19 and TRBJ2-5, with TRBD2 matching over 11 bases. Losses at the gene ends were 6 bases for V and 5 bases for J; bases not matched to a gene: 14. Germline CDR1 and CDR2: LNHDA and SQIVND (reference sequence). CDR3 length: 17 amino acids. The CDR3 loop reads CASSQGASGGYVETQYF. Here the CDR3 DNA reads TGTGCCAGTAGCCAGGGGGCTAGCGGGGGGTACGTGGAGACCCAGTACTTC.

This clone came up once. The CDR3 coding sequence is TGCGCCAGCAGACCGTTTACTAGCGGGGGGGCGTACGAGCAGTACTTC. It encodes CASRPFTSGGAYEQYF. The J gene is TRBJ2-7, the V gene TRBV5-1; 13 bases align to TRBD2. Per the germline V gene, CDR1 is SGHRS and CDR2 is YFSETQ. The V and J ends lost 5 bases and 4 bases, in that order; junction bases with no gene match: 9. The CDR3 covers 16 residues. Full variable domain (rest looked up from reference TRBV5-1 and TRBJ2-7): KAGVTQTPRYLIKTRGQQVTLSCSPISGHRSVSWYQQTPGQGLQFLFEYFSETQRNKGNFPGRFSGRQFSNSRSEMNVSTLELGDSALYLCASRPFTSGGAYEQYFGPGTRLTVT.

J is TRBJ1-5 and V is TRBV4-1; D may be TRBD1 (6 bases). Trimming pared 4 bases from V and 3 bases from J, leaving 22 bases between. CDR1 is MGHRA and CDR2 is YSYEKL in the germline V gene. This CDR3 is built from 18 residues. The CDR3 loop reads CASSPNRESALYNQPQHF. In DNA, the CDR3 is TGCGCCAGCAGCCCGAACAGGGAATCGGCGTTGTACAATCAGCCCCAGCATTTT.

This chain connects TRBV18 to TRBJ2-2, with 8 bases matching TRBD2. Trimming took 2 bases from V and 2 from J; bases not matched to a gene: 4. CDR3 size: 16 residues. Germline assignment: CDR1 KGHSH and CDR2 LQKENI. The CDR3 is CASSPMAGGNTGELFF. CDR3 in DNA: TGTGCCAGCTCACCAATGGCGGGAGGCAACACCGGGGAGCTGTTTTTT.

V and J are TRBV4-1 and TRBJ2-7, with D perhaps matching TRBD1 (5 bases). With 6 bases removed from V and 2 bases from J, the gap between germline ends came to 11 bases. The CDR3 has 13 residues. Germline loops: CDR1 MGHRA, CDR2 YSYEKL. The CDR3 bases are TGCGCCAGCAGTCGTGGGGCGGCCTACGAGCAGTACTTC. Its protein is CASSRGAAYEQYF.

This clone has only one observation. The chain's CDR3 is CATSRDRGGGEKLFF. For the CDR3, the DNA is TGTGCCACCAGCAGAGATCGGGGAGGGGGTGAAAAACTGTTTTTT. The V gene is TRBV15, the J gene TRBJ1-4, with D maybe TRBD1 (6 bases). The V gene lost 0 bases and the J gene lost 7 bases, with 12 bases spanning the gap. The length of the CDR3 is 15 residues. The V gene's germline CDR1 is LNHNV and CDR2 YYDKDF (reference sequence).

V gene TRBV2 combines with J gene TRBJ2-6; no reliable D call. V lost 6 bases and J 0 bases, leaving 9 bases between the germline ends. Germline V gives CDR1 SNHLY, CDR2 FYNNEI. This CDR3 comprises 15 residues. Here the CDR3 reads CASSSPNSGANVLTF. The CDR3 DNA is TGTGCCAGCAGCTCCCCTAACTCTGGGGCCAACGTCCTGACTTTC.

This rearrangement joins TRBV18 to TRBJ2-3; 8 nucleotides agree with TRBD1. The CDR3 has 16 residues. Losses at the gene ends were 3 bases for V and 2 bases for J; bases not matched to a gene: 7. Per the germline V gene, CDR1 is KGHSH and CDR2 is LQKENI. This CDR3 is CASSPPGQELTDTQYF. The CDR3 DNA is TGTGCCAGCTCACCTCCGGGACAGGAACTCACAGATACGCAGTATTTT.

In its sample, this clone was seen once. The chain links TRBV30 to TRBJ2-5; 8 nucleotides line up with TRBD2. The length of the CDR3 is 11 residues. Germline lookup yields CDR1 GTSNPN and CDR2 SVGIG (reference sequence). V shed 6 bases and J 7 bases; nucleotides not matched to a gene: 4. The CDR3 sequence is CACALAGTQYF. CDR3 DNA sequence: TGTGCCTGCGCTCTAGCGGGGACCCAGTACTTC. Drawing the rest from reference TRBV30 and TRBJ2-5, the complete variable domain is SQTIHQWPATLVQPVGSPLSLECTVEGTSNPNLYWYRQAAGRGLQLLFYSVGIGQISSEVPQNLSASRPQDRQFILSSKKLLLSDSGFYLCACALAGTQYFGPGTRLLVL.

In this sample, this clone turned up a few times. The chain carries TRBV5-1 and TRBJ2-7; tentative D call: TRBD2 (5 bases). Per germline, CDR1 SGHRS and CDR2 YFSETQ. The CDR3 is made up of 16 amino acids. V lost 0 bases, J lost 3 bases, and 16 bases lay in between. CDR3 protein: CASSLGPGGTIYEQYF. The CDR3 region has the DNA TGCGCCAGCAGCTTGGGACCAGGAGGTACCATCTACGAGCAGTACTTC.